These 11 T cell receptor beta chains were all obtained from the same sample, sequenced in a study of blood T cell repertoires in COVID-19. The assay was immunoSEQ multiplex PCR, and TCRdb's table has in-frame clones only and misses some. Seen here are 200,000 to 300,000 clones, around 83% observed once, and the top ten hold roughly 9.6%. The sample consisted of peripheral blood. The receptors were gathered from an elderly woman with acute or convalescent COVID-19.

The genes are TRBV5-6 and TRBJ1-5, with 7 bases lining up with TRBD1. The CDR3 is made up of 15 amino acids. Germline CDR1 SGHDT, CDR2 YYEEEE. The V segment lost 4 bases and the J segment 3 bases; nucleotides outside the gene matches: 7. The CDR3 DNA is TGTGCCAGCAGCCTCCGGACAGGCCCCAATCAGCCCCAGCATTTT. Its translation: CASSLRTGPNQPQHF.

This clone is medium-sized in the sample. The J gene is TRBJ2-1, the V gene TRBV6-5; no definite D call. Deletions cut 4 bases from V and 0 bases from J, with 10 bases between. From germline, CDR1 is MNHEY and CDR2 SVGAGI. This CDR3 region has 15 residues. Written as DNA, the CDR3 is TGTGCCAGCAGTTTCGAACAGAGCTCCTACAATGAGCAGTTCTTC. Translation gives CASSFEQSSYNEQFF.

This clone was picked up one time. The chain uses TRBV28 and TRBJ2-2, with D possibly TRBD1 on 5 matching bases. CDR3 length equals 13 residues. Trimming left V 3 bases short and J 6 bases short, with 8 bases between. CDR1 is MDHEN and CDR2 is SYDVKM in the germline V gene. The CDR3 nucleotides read TGTGCCAGCAGTTTTTTAGGGGCCGGGGAGCTGTTTTTT. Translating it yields CASSFLGAGELFF.

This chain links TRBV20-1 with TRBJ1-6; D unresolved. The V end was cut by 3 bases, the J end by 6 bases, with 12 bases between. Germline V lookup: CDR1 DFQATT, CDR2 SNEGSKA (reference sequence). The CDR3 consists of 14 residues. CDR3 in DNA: TGCAGTGCTAGTATAACAGTCTCTAATTCACCCCTCCACTTT. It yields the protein CSASITVSNSPLHF.

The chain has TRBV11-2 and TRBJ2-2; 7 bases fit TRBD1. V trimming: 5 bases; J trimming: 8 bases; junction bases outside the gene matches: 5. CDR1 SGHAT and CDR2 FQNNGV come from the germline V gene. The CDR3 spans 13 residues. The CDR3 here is CASSPWGQGELFF. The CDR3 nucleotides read TGTGCCAGCAGCCCCTGGGGACAGGGGGAGCTGTTTTTT.

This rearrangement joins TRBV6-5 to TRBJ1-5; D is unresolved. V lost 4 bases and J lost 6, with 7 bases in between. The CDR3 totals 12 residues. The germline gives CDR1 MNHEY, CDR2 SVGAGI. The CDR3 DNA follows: TGTGCCAGCAGTTCGGGATTTCAGCCCCAGCATTTT. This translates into CASSSGFQPQHF.

CDR3 DNA sequence: TGTGCCATCAGTGGGAGGGCACCCCCTCACTTAAATGGCTACACCTTC. Amino acid sequence: CAISGRAPPHLNGYTF. The chain carries TRBV10-3 and TRBJ1-2; D not resolved. V was trimmed by 4 bases and J by 6 bases, leaving 21 bases between them. The CDR3 spans 16 residues. Germline V gives CDR1 ENHRY, CDR2 SYGVKD.

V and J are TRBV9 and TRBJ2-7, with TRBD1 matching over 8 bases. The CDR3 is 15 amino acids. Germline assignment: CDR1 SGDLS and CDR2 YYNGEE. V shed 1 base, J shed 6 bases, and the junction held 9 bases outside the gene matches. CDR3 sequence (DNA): TGTGCCAGCAGCGTAACGGTCGGGACAGGAGGCGAGCAGTACTTC. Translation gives CASSVTVGTGGEQYF.

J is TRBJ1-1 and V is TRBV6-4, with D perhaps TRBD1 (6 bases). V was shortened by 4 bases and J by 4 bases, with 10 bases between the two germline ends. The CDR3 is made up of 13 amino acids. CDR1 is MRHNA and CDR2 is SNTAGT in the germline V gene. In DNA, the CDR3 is TGTGCCAGCAGTGTAGGCAGGGGCACTGAAGCTTTCTTT. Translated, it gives CASSVGRGTEAFF.

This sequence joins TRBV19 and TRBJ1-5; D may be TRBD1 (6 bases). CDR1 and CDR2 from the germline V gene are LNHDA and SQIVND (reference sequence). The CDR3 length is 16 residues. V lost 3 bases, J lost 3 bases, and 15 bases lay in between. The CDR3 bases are TGTGCCAGTAGTATGGAAGCGGGACAAGCCAATCAGCCCCAGCATTTT. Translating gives CASSMEAGQANQPQHF.

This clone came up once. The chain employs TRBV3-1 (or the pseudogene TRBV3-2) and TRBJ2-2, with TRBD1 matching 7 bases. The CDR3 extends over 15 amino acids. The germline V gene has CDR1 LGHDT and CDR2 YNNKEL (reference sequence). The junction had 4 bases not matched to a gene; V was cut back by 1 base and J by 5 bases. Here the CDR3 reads CASSQGVRGTGELFF. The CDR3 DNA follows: TGTGCCAGCAGCCAAGGTGTCAGGGGGACCGGGGAGCTGTTTTTT.